A selection of T cell receptor beta chains follows, all from one sample in a study of control samples from healthy donors and cancer patients. TCRdb's table, derived via immunoSEQ multiplex PCR, lists solely in-frame clones and lacks some. This table holds 100,000 to 150,000 clones, 92% found once. Sequenced: blood. The receptors shown here come from a woman between 45 and 65 years old in good health. CDR3s include the opening cysteine and the closing phenylalanine or tryptophan. D genes are given only for firm matches. A clone size is listed for some rows: how often the clone was seen (once, few, many), or a class if it is expanded.

abundance	v_gene	d_gene	j_gene	CDR3nt	CDR3aa
.	TRBV23-1	.	TRBJ2-7	TGCGCCAGCAGTCATGGGGCACCTTCCTACGAGCAGTACTTC	CASSHGAPSYEQYF
few	TRBV29-1	.	TRBJ1-1	TGCAGCGTTGCCGAAGGGGTGGGGACTGAAGCTTTCTTT	CSVAEGVGTEAFF
.	TRBV30	.	TRBJ2-7	TGTGCCTGGAGAGCTCCCGGTCCCTACGAGCAGTACTTC	CAWRAPGPYEQYF
once	TRBV5-1	TRBD1	TRBJ1-4	TGCGCCAGCAGCCCGGGACAGCCAACTAATGAAAAACTGTTTTTT	CASSPGQPTNEKLFF
.	TRBV3-1/TRBV3-2	.	TRBJ2-6	TGTGCCAGCAGCCACCGGGGTGCGGGGGCCAACGTCCTGACTTTC	CASSHRGAGANVLTF
.	TRBV19	.	TRBJ1-3	TGTGCCGGTGAGGGTCAACCCTCTGGAAACACCATATATTTT	CAGEGQPSGNTIYF
.	TRBV9	.	TRBJ1-3	TGTGCCAGCAGGTCGGGAAGTCCTGGAAACACCATATATTTT	CASRSGSPGNTIYF
.	TRBV30	TRBD1	TRBJ1-3	TGTGCCTGGAGTGCACAACAGGGGGCCTATGGAAACACCATATATTTT	CAWSAQQGAYGNTIYF
.	TRBV11-2	.	TRBJ2-1	TGTGCCAGCAGCTCAGGAAGAGACAATGAGCAGTTCTTC	CASSSGRDNEQFF
.	TRBV28	.	TRBJ2-7	TGTGCCAGCAGTTTGGGTTCCTACGAGCAGTACTTC	CASSLGSYEQYF
.	TRBV7-9	.	TRBJ1-2	TGTGCCAGCAGCTTAGCGAGTAACAGGCGCCGGGATGGCTACACCTTC	CASSLASNRRRDGYTF
.	TRBV9	.	TRBJ2-5	TGTGCCAGCAGCCCGAATCAGGGTAGCGTGGAGACCCAGTACTTC	CASSPNQGSVETQYF
.	TRBV2	TRBD1	TRBJ1-1	TGTGCCAGCAGACCCACAGGGGCCACTGAAGCTTTCTTT	CASRPTGATEAFF
.	TRBV7-2	.	TRBJ2-3	TGTGCCAGCAGCGAGCAGACAGGAAGCACAGATACGCAGTATTTT	CASSEQTGSTDTQYF
once	TRBV18	TRBD1	TRBJ1-6	TGTGCCAGCTCACCACGGACAGGGAGAGGAAATAATTCACCCCTCCACTTT	CASSPRTGRGNNSPLHF
once	TRBV30	TRBD1	TRBJ1-5	TGTGCCTGGAGTCCCGGACAGGGGGCCAGTCAGCCCCAGCATTTT	CAWSPGQGASQPQHF
.	TRBV2	.	TRBJ2-5	TGTGCCAGCAGTGATACAGAGACCCAGTACTTC	CASSDTETQYF
.	TRBV10-3	.	TRBJ1-1	TGTGCCATCAGTGAACAAGGCATGAACACTGAAGCTTTCTTT	CAISEQGMNTEAFF